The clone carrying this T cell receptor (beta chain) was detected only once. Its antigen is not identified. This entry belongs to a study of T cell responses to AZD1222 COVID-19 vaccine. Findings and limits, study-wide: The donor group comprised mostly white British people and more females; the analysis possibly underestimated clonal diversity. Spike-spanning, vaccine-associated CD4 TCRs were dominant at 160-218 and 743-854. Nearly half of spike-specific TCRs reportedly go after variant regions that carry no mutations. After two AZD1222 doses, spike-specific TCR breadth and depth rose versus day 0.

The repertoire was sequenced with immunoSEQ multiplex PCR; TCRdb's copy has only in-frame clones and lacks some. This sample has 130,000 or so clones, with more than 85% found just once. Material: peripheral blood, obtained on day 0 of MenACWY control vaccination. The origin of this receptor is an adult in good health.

Here the CDR3 reads CASSPGNYYGYTF. CDR3 DNA: TGTGCCAGCTCACCGGGGAACTACTATGGCTACACCTTC. The gene calls are TRBV18 and TRBJ1-2, with D unresolved. This CDR3 contains 13 residues. Looked up from germline, CDR1 is KGHSH and CDR2 is LQKENI. V was pared by 3 bases and J by 3 bases, with 8 bases between.